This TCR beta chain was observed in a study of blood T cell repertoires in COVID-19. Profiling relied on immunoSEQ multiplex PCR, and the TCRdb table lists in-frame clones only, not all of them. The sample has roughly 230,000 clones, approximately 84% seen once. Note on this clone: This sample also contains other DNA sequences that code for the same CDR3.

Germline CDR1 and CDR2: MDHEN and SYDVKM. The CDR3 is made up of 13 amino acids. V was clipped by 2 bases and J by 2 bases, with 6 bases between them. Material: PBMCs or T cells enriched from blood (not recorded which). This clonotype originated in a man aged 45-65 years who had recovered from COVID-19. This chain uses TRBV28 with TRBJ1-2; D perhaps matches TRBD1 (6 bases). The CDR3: CASSLGGNYGYTF. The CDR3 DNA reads TGTGCCAGCAGTTTAGGGGGCAACTATGGCTACACCTTC.